The present entry profiles one T cell receptor (beta chain) with its context. Its specificity is not known. A read error is possible here, since a much larger clone lies one base away. This sample's TCRbeta library carried unique molecular identifier barcodes. TCRdb itself ran the PCR reads through MiXCR, one entry per CDR3 protein. The sample gives over 150,000 distinct CDR3 sequences, roughly 6.3% of which show up once; roughly 4.5% is in the top ten. The data originate from a study of T-cell reconstitution after alpha-beta-depleted transplantation in children. General observations from the study: Certain patients had high TCRbeta diversity at day 60, and it came from recipient T cells and thymic progenitors that survived. T-cell counts and diversity at one year post-transplant came mainly from newly produced T cells. The origin of alpha-beta T cells about two months after transplant was reportedly several hundred expanded graft clones.

Germline lookup yields CDR1 SGHDN and CDR2 FVKESK. CDR3 length: 16 amino acids. V lost 0 bases and J lost 4; bases outside the gene matches: 4. This TCR was sampled from a girl younger than two with combined immunodeficiency, due to receive a stem cell transplant. Specimen: PBMCs, collected before TCRalphabeta/CD19-depleted stem cell transplant. The genes are TRBV14 and TRBJ2-1; TRBD2 agrees at 9 bases. The CDR3: CASSQEGTSPYNEQFF. CDR3 nucleotide sequence: TGTGCCAGCAGCCAAGAGGGGACTAGCCCGTACAATGAGCAGTTCTTC. Supplemented by reference TRBV14 and TRBJ2-1, the full variable domain reads EAGVTQFPSHSVIEKGQTVTLRCDPISGHDNLYWYRRVMGKEIKFLLHFVKESKQDESGMPNNRFLAERTGGTYSTLKVQPAELEDSGVYFCASSQEGTSPYNEQFFGPGTRLTVL.